Ten or more counts support the clone carrying this TCR beta chain. The antigen is unknown. The sample belongs to a study of neurological immune-mediated disorders. Findings of the study overall: Sharing of CDR3 amino acid sequences among expanded clones across subjects was absent, suggesting private repertoires in all groups.

Between the trimmed V and J ends, which lost 5 bases and 5 bases, there was a span of 9 bases. CDR3 size: 12 residues. Germline CDR1 reads MNHEY; CDR2 reads SVGAGI. The cDNA was generated by 5'RACE with 10-nucleotide random UMIs. One entry per CDR3 protein results from TCRdb running MiXCR on the 5' RACE reads. The data contain approximately 40,000 distinct CDR3 sequences, about 9.3% of them singletons. Sequencing was done on a sample of PBMCs. This TCR was sampled from a woman in her 30s with HTLV-1-associated myelopathy (HAM/TSP). The gene calls are TRBV6-5 and TRBJ1-2, with D unclear. This CDR3 is CASSDGRYGYTF. The CDR3 nucleotides are TGTGCCAGCAGTGACGGGAGATATGGCTACACCTTC.